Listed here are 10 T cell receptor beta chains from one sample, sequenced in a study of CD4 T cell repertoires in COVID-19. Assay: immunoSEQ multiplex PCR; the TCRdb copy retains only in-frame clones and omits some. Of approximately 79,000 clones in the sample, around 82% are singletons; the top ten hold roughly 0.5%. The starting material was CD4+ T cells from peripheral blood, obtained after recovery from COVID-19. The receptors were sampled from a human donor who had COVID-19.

CDR3 coding DNA: TGTGCCAGCAGCCAACAAATAGACAGGAATGAGCAGTTCTTC. Translating it yields CASSQQIDRNEQFF. The V gene is TRBV3-1 (or the pseudogene TRBV3-2), the J gene TRBJ2-1; perhaps TRBD1 as D (6 bases). V shed 2 bases and J shed 7 bases, with 12 bases lying between them. This CDR3 region has 14 residues. Germline CDR1 LGHDT, CDR2 YNNKEL (reference sequence).

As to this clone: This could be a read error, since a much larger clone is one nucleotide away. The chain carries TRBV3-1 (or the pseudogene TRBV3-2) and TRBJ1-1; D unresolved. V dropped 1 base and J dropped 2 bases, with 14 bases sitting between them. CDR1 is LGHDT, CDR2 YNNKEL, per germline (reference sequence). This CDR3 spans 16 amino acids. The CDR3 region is CASSQATEGSNTEAFF. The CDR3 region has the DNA TGTGCCAGCAGCCAAGCTACAGAGGGCAGCAACACTGAAGCTTTCTTT.

The CDR3 here is CASSLGGQPGRTNEKLFF. DNA of the CDR3: TGTGCCAGCAGCTTAGGGGGACAGCCAGGGAGAACTAATGAAAAACTGTTTTTT. The chain links TRBV7-9 to TRBJ1-4, with 7 bases lining up with TRBD1. The germline CDR1 and CDR2 sequences are SEHNR and FQNEAQ (reference sequence). Trimming cost V 1 base and J 1 base; bases outside gene matches: 9. The CDR3 spans 18 residues.

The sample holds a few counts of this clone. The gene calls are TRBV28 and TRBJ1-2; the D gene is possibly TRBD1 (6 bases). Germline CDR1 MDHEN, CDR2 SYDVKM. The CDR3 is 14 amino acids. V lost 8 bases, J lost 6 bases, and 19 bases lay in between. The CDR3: CASGEWGALNGYTF. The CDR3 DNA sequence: TGTGCCAGCGGAGAATGGGGGGCGCTTAATGGCTACACCTTC.

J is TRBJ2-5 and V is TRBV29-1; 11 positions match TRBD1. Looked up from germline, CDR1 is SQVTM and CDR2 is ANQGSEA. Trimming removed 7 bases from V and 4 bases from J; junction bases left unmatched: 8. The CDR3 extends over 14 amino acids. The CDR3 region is CSALGQGVRETQYF. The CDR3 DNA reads TGCAGCGCCCTGGGACAGGGGGTCAGAGAGACCCAGTACTTC.

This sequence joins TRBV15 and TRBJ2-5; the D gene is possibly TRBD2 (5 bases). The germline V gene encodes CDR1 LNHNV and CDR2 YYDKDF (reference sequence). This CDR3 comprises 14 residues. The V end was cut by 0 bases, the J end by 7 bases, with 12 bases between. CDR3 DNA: TGTGCCACCAGCAGAGATGACGGGGTAGTGACCCAGTACTTC. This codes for CATSRDDGVVTQYF.

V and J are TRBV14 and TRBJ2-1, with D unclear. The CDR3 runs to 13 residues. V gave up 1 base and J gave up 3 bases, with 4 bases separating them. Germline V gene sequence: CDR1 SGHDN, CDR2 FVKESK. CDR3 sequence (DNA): TGTGCCAGCAGCCAAGGCGGCTACAATGAGCAGTTCTTC. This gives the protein CASSQGGYNEQFF.

The CDR3 here is CASSRARSSYNEQFF. The CDR3, as DNA: TGCGCCAGCAGTCGAGCGAGGAGCTCCTACAATGAGCAGTTCTTC. The chain links TRBV5-1 to TRBJ2-1; D unclear. Trimming shortened V by 5 bases and J by 0 bases, and 12 bases separated the two germline ends. This CDR3 has 15 amino acids. Germline assignment: CDR1 SGHRS and CDR2 YFSETQ.

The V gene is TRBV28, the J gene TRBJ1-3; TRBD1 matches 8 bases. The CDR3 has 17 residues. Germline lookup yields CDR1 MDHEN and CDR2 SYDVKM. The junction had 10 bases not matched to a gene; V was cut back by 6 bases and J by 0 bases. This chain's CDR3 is CASRQIGQGLSGNTIYF. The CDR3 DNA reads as TGTGCCAGCAGACAAATTGGACAGGGACTCTCTGGAAACACCATATATTTT.

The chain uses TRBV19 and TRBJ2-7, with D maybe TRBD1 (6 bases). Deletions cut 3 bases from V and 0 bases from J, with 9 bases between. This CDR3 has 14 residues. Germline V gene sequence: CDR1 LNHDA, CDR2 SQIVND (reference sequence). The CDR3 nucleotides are TGTGCCAGTAGTATTTGGGACAACTCCTACGAGCAGTACTTC. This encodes CASSIWDNSYEQYF.